The clone carrying this TCR beta chain was recorded at least ten times. The sample comes from a study of spatial heterogeneity in lung cancer. The time point was: sample taken at primary tumor resection. MiXCR, applied by TCRdb to the 5' RACE reads, yields one record per CDR3 protein. The table lists about 48,000 distinct CDR3 sequences, roughly 5.2% of them singletons. Per the germline V gene, CDR1 is SGDLS and CDR2 is YYNGEE. Trimming at V came to 4 bases and at J to 2 bases, leaving 10 bases not matched to a gene. The CDR3 extends over 16 amino acids. The sequence was obtained from a male donor with early-stage non-small cell lung cancer. This chain joins TRBV9 and TRBJ1-1; 8 bases are shared with TRBD1. The sample in question was PBMCs, obtained at surgery. For the CDR3, the DNA is TGTGCCAGCAGCTCCCCCCCAGGGGGCGTAAACACTGAAGCTTTCTTT. It encodes CASSSPPGGVNTEAFF. Combining the CDR3 with reference TRBV9 and TRBJ1-1 gives the whole variable domain DSGVTQTPKHLITATGQRVTLRCSPRSGDLSVYWYQQSLDQGLQFLIQYYNGEERAKGNILERFSAQQFPDLHSELNLSSLELGDSALYFCASSSPPGGVNTEAFFGQGTRLTVV.